The TCR beta chain under discussion was sequenced for a study of T cells after yellow fever vaccination. CDR3 length equals 16 residues. V was shortened by 0 bases and J by 7 bases, with 18 bases between the two germline ends. Germline V lookup: CDR1 MNHEY, CDR2 SVGAGI. Only a few counts were recorded for this clonotype. Using its own MiXCR run on the 5' RACE reads, TCRdb lists one record per CDR3 protein. The sample carries 550,000 or so distinct CDR3 sequences, around 21% recorded once. Sample: PBMCs, taken 15 days after the yellow fever booster vaccination. The gene calls are TRBV6-5 and TRBJ2-5, with D maybe TRBD2 (6 bases). This clonotype was sampled from a man aged 25 to 40 who received the YFV17D yellow fever vaccine. The CDR3 sequence is CASSYSSPAEGGTQYF. The DNA for the CDR3 is TGTGCCAGCAGTTACTCCTCCCCAGCGGAGGGAGGGACCCAGTACTTC.